These 20 T cell receptor beta chains came from one sample sequenced in a study of shared clonotypes between healthy human individuals. Clones were read by immunoSEQ multiplex PCR, and TCRdb kept only the in-frame ones, dropping some. The table lists 450,000 to 500,000 clones, less than 80% of them singletons. The sequencing input was PBMCs. The source is a woman aged 40 to 50 in good health. Some clones in this sample may be carry-over from other donors' samples.

The chain has TRBV7-9 and TRBJ2-6; D is unclear. The length of the CDR3 is 13 residues. Trimming removed 8 bases from V and 1 base from J, with 6 bases in between. Germline V gene lookup returns CDR1 SEHNR and CDR2 FQNEAQ (reference sequence). CDR3 sequence reads: CASSGSGANVLTF. CDR3 nucleotides: TGTGCCAGCTCGGGTTCTGGGGCCAACGTCCTGACTTTC.

This clone was observed a few times. The V gene is TRBV5-1, the J gene TRBJ2-7; TRBD1 is a possible D gene (7 bases). V lost 0 bases and J lost 0, with 13 bases in between. The CDR3 has 16 residues. The germline V gene encodes CDR1 SGHRS and CDR2 YFSETQ. CDR3 loop: CASSLAQGGTSYEQYF. The CDR3 region has the DNA TGCGCCAGCAGCTTGGCCCAGGGGGGAACCTCCTACGAGCAGTACTTC.

The CDR3 is CASSDDRGTINEQFF. CDR3 DNA sequence: TGTGCCAGCAGTGACGACAGGGGAACGATCAATGAGCAGTTCTTC. The chain joins TRBV6-1 to TRBJ2-1, with TRBD1 matching over 8 bases. The germline V gene encodes CDR1 MNHNS and CDR2 SASEGT. V lost 3 bases to trimming and J lost 6 bases; unmatched junction nucleotides: 7. The CDR3 totals 15 residues.

V and J are TRBV6-1 and TRBJ2-3; TRBD2 might be the D (6 bases). This CDR3 contains 13 residues. V was pared by 7 bases and J by 3 bases, with 11 bases between. Germline CDR1 and CDR2: MNHNS and SASEGT. The CDR3 DNA follows: TGTGCCAGCACACGGGAGCGTACAGATACGCAGTATTTT. Translation gives CASTRERTDTQYF.

The J gene is TRBJ2-2, the V gene TRBV7-8; D is perhaps TRBD1 (5 bases). Per germline, CDR1 SGHVS and CDR2 FQNEAQ. V was cut by 4 bases and J by 1 base, with 19 bases left in between. The CDR3 totals 18 residues. CDR3 region: CASSSQGSQGRNTGELFF. In DNA form, the CDR3 reads TGTGCCAGCAGCTCCCAAGGTTCCCAGGGAAGGAACACCGGGGAGCTGTTTTTT.

The gene calls are TRBV29-1 and TRBJ1-2; a weak D match, TRBD1 (5 bases). Germline CDR1 is SQVTM and CDR2 is ANQGSEA. This CDR3 is built from 12 residues. With 4 bases removed from V and 4 bases from J, the gap between germline ends came to 10 bases. Here the CDR3 DNA reads TGCAGCGTTGTGGGGGGTCCCTATGGCTACACCTTC. It is translated as CSVVGGPYGYTF.

This clone was counted a few times. This chain uses TRBV11-1 with TRBJ2-7; 7 nucleotides agree with TRBD2. Losses at the gene ends were 0 bases for V and 4 bases for J; bases not matched to a gene: 3. The CDR3 runs to 14 residues. Germline lookup yields CDR1 SGHAT and CDR2 FQDESV (reference sequence). CDR3 in amino acids: CASSLAGGPYEQYF. CDR3 sequence (DNA): TGTGCCAGCAGCTTAGCGGGAGGGCCTTACGAGCAGTACTTC.

The CDR3 loop reads CASTQRGVPNTGELFF. The CDR3, as DNA: TGTGCCAGCACCCAGAGGGGGGTTCCGAACACCGGGGAGCTGTTTTTT. This chain joins TRBV9 and TRBJ2-2; D may match TRBD1 or TRBD2 (6 bases each). V gave up 6 bases and J gave up 0 bases, with 15 bases separating them. The germline CDR1 and CDR2 sequences are SGDLS and YYNGEE. The CDR3 sequence is 16 residues long.

The chain combines TRBV6-1 with TRBJ2-5, with TRBD1 matching 8 bases. This CDR3 region has 13 residues. CDR1 and CDR2 (germline): MNHNS, SASEGT. Trimming took 6 bases from V and 4 from J; bases not matched to a gene: 4. The CDR3 coding sequence is TGTGCCAGCAGAACGGACAGGGCAGAGACCCAGTACTTC. It yields the protein CASRTDRAETQYF.

The CDR3 DNA reads as TGTGCCAGCCGACAGGGGAACAATCAGCCCCAGCATTTT. Residues: CASRQGNNQPQHF. V is TRBV7-2 and J is TRBJ1-5, with TRBD1 identical over 8 bases. The germline V gene encodes CDR1 SGHTA and CDR2 FQGNSA. V lost 8 bases, J lost 3 bases, and 3 bases stayed unmatched. This CDR3 has 13 residues.

The chain recombines TRBV5-1 with TRBJ2-6; 9 positions match TRBD1. The germline V gene has CDR1 SGHRS and CDR2 YFSETQ. Trimming removed 0 bases from V and 2 bases from J; junction bases left unmatched: 3. The length of the CDR3 is 17 residues. CDR3 DNA: TGCGCCAGCAGCTTGGGACAGGGGGTGGCTGGGGCCAACGTCCTGACTTTC. It specifies CASSLGQGVAGANVLTF.

Many counts were recorded for this clone. This sample includes further DNA sequences coding for the same CDR3. This chain uses TRBV7-9 with TRBJ2-1, with 12 positions matching TRBD2. Germline CDR1 SEHNR, CDR2 FQNEAQ (reference sequence). V lost 4 bases to trimming and J lost 8 bases; unmatched junction nucleotides: 6. The length of the CDR3 is 15 residues. For the CDR3, the DNA is TGTGCCAGCAGCTCCCGGACTAGCGGGATCGATGAGCAGTTCTTC. Translated, it gives CASSSRTSGIDEQFF.

The rearrangement links TRBV5-1 to TRBJ2-1; 10 nucleotides match TRBD2. This CDR3 is 15 amino acids long. V shed 2 bases, J shed 4 bases, and the junction held 3 bases outside the gene matches. The germline V gene encodes CDR1 SGHRS and CDR2 YFSETQ. CDR3 nucleotide sequence: TGCGCCAGCAGCTTTAGACTAGCGGGTTACAATGAGCAGTTCTTC. The encoded protein is CASSFRLAGYNEQFF.

The rearrangement links TRBV29-1 to TRBJ2-3; 13 bases agree with TRBD2. CDR1 is SQVTM and CDR2 is ANQGSEA in the germline V gene. Trimming cost V 5 bases and J 2 bases; bases outside gene matches: 16. This CDR3 spans 19 amino acids. The CDR3 region has the DNA TGCAGCGTTTCCCTTGGACTAGCGGGAGATGGTACCTCCACAGATACGCAGTATTTT. It codes for CSVSLGLAGDGTSTDTQYF.

The rearrangement uses TRBV27 and TRBJ2-2, with D perhaps assigned TRBD1 or TRBD2 (7 bases each). The V gene's germline CDR1 is MNHEY and CDR2 SMNVEV (reference sequence). This CDR3 is built from 16 residues. V lost 3 bases to trimming and J lost 4 bases, with 15 bases between them. CDR3 nucleotide sequence: TGTGCCAGCAGTTTCCCCAGGGGGGGAGGCACCGGGGAGCTGTTTTTT. Amino acid sequence: CASSFPRGGGTGELFF.

This chain links TRBV6-5 with TRBJ1-1, with 8 positions matching TRBD1. V shed 7 bases, J shed 10 bases, and the junction held 11 bases outside the gene matches. Germline-derived CDR1 and CDR2 are MNHEY and SVGAGI. There are 13 residues in the CDR3. The CDR3 is CASIPTGEVRAFF. CDR3 nucleotides: TGTGCCAGCATTCCGACAGGGGAGGTGAGAGCTTTCTTT.

The chain has TRBV28 and TRBJ1-2; maybe TRBD1 (6 bases). Germline V CDR1 and CDR2: MDHEN, SYDVKM. The germline V and J ends were trimmed by 4 bases and 4 bases, with 10 bases remaining between them. This CDR3 spans 13 amino acids. CDR3 nucleotides: TGTGCCAGCAGTTGGGGGCAGACCTATGGCTACACCTTC. Protein product: CASSWGQTYGYTF.

This clone was observed at least ten times. V is TRBV30 and J is TRBJ1-1, with unresolved D. This CDR3 spans 12 amino acids. The germline CDR1 and CDR2 sequences are GTSNPN and SVGIG (reference sequence). Trimming left V 3 bases short and J 1 base short, with 6 bases between. For the CDR3, the DNA is TGTGCCTGGAGATCAGAGAACACTGAAGCTTTCTTT. It translates to CAWRSENTEAFF.

This chain connects TRBV9 to TRBJ2-5; TRBD2 might be the D (6 bases). Trimming stripped 4 bases from V and 2 bases from J, with 18 bases between. From germline, CDR1 is SGDLS and CDR2 YYNGEE. This CDR3 has 16 residues. CDR3 sequence (DNA): TGTGCCAGCAGCTTATCCCCGGGTAGCGGACAAGAGACCCAGTACTTC. This gives the protein CASSLSPGSGQETQYF.

The chain combines TRBV15 with TRBJ2-7, with no clear D. The V end was cut by 5 bases, the J end by 0 bases, with 11 bases between. Per germline, CDR1 LNHNV and CDR2 YYDKDF (reference sequence). This CDR3 has 14 amino acids. The CDR3 sequence: CATSPDLASYEQYF. CDR3 sequence (DNA): TGTGCCACCAGCCCTGACCTGGCCTCCTACGAGCAGTACTTC.